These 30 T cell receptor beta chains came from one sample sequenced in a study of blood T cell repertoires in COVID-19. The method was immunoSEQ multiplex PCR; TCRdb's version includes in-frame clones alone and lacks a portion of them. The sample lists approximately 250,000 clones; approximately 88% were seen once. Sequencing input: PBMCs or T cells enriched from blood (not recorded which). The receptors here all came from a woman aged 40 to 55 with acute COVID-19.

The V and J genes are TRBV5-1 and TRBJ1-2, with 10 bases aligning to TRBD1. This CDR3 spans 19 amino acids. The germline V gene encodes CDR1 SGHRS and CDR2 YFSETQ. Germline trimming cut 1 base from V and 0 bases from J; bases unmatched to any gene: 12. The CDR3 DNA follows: TGCGCCAGCAGCTTGTTCGGGACAATTGGACAGGGGGCTAACTATGGCTACACCTTC. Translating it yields CASSLFGTIGQGANYGYTF.

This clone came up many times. CDR3 DNA sequence: TGTGCCAGCAGCGCCCCAACTAGCGGGAGTTACAATGAGCAGTTCTTC. Encoded protein: CASSAPTSGSYNEQFF. This chain joins TRBV9 and TRBJ2-1; TRBD2 agrees at 11 bases. Germline-derived CDR1 and CDR2 are SGDLS and YYNGEE. V shed 3 bases and J 4 bases; nucleotides not matched to a gene: 6. CDR3 length: 16 amino acids. The full variable domain, its missing parts supplied by reference TRBV9 and TRBJ2-1, is DSGVTQTPKHLITATGQRVTLRCSPRSGDLSVYWYQQSLDQGLQFLIQYYNGEERAKGNILERFSAQQFPDLHSELNLSSLELGDSALYFCASSAPTSGSYNEQFFGPGTRLTVL.

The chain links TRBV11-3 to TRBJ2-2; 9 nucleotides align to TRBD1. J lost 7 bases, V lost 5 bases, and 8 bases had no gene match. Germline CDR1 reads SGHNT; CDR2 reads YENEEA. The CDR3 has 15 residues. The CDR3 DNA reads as TGTGCCAGCAGCCCCCGGGACAGGGCCGGCGGGGAGCTGTTTTTT. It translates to CASSPRDRAGGELFF. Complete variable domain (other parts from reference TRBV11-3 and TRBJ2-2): EAGVVQSPRYKIIEKKQPVAFWCNPISGHNTLYWYLQNLGQGPELLIRYENEEAVDDSQLPKDRFSAERLKGVDSTLKIQPAELGDSAVYLCASSPRDRAGGELFFGEGSRLTVL.

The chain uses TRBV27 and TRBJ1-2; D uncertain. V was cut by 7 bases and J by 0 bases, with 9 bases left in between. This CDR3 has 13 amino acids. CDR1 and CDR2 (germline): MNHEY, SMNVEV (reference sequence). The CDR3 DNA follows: TGTGCCAGCACCAGATCTCCTAACTATGGCTACACCTTC. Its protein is CASTRSPNYGYTF.

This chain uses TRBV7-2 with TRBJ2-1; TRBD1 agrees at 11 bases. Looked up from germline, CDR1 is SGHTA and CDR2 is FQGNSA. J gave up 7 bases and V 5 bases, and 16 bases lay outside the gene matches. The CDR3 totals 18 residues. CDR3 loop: CASSLHPRRTGGKNEQFF. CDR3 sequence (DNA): TGTGCCAGCAGCCTACACCCTCGTCGGACAGGGGGCAAGAATGAGCAGTTCTTC.

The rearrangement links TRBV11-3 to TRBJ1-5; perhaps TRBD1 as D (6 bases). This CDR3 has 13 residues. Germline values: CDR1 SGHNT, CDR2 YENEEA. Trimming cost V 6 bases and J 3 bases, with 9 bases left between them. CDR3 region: CASRKGDNQPQHF. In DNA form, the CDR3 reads TGTGCCAGCAGGAAGGGGGACAATCAGCCCCAGCATTTT.

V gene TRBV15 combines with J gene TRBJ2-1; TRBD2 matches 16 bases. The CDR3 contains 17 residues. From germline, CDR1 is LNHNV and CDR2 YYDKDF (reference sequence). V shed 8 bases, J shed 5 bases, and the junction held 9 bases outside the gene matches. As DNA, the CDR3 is TGTGCCACCCTCGGGACTAGCGGGAGGGCCGATCACAATGAGCAGTTCTTC. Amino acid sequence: CATLGTSGRADHNEQFF.

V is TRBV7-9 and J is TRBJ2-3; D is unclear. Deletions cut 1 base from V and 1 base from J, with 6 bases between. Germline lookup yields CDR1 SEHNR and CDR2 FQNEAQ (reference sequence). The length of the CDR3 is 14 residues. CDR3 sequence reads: CASSLVTGTDTQYF. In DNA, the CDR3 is TGTGCCAGCAGCTTAGTTACAGGCACAGATACGCAGTATTTT.

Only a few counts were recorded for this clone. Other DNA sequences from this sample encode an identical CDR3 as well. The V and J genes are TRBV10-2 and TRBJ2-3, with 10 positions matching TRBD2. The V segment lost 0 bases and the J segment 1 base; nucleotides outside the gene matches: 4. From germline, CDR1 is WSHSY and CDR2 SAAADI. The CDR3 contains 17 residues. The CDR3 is CASSESKLAGGTDTQYF. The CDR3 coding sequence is TGCGCCAGCAGTGAGTCGAAGCTAGCGGGGGGCACAGATACGCAGTATTTT.

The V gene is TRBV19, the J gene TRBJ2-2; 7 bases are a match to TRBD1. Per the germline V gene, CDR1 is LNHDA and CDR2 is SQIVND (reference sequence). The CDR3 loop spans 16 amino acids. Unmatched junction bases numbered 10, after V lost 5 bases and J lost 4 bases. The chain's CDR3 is CASSVRQGVGTGELFF. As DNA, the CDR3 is TGTGCCAGTAGTGTCCGACAGGGTGTTGGCACCGGGGAGCTGTTTTTT. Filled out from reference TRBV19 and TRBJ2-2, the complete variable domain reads DGGITQSPKYLFRKEGQNVTLSCEQNLNHDAMYWYRQDPGQGLRLIYYSQIVNDFQKGDIAEGYSVSREKKESFPLTVTSAQKNPTAFYLCASSVRQGVGTGELFFGEGSRLTVL.

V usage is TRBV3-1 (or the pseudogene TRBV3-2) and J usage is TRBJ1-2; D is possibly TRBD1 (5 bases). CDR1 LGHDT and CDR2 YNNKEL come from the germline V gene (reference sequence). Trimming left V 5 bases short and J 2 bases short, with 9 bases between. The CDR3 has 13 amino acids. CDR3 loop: CASSVGQNYGYTF. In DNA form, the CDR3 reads TGTGCCAGCAGCGTAGGACAAAACTATGGCTACACCTTC.

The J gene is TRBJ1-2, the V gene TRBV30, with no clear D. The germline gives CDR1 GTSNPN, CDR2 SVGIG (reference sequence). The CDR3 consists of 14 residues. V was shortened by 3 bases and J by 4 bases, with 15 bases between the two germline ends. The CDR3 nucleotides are TGTGCCTGGAGCCCCTCGAGTCCGTCCTATGGCTACACCTTC. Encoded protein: CAWSPSSPSYGYTF.

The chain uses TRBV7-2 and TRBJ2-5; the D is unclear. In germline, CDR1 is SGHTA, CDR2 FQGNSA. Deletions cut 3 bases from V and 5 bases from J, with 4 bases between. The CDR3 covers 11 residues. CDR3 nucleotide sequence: TGTGCCAGCAGCTTCTATGAGACCCAGTACTTC. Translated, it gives CASSFYETQYF.

CDR3 in DNA: TGTGCCAGCAGCTTGGGCCGGGGGGGCCAAACAGATACGCAGTATTTT. Protein product: CASSLGRGGQTDTQYF. V usage is TRBV5-4 and J usage is TRBJ2-3; 8 bases align to TRBD2. Germline trimming cut 0 bases from V and 3 bases from J; bases unmatched to any gene: 6. The germline gives CDR1 SGHNT, CDR2 YYREEE (reference sequence). The CDR3 runs to 16 residues.

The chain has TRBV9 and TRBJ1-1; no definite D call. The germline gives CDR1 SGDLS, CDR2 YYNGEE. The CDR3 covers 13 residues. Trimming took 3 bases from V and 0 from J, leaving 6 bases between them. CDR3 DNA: TGTGCCAGCAGCGCACATATGAACACTGAAGCTTTCTTT. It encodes CASSAHMNTEAFF. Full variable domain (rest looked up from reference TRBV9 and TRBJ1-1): DSGVTQTPKHLITATGQRVTLRCSPRSGDLSVYWYQQSLDQGLQFLIQYYNGEERAKGNILERFSAQQFPDLHSELNLSSLELGDSALYFCASSAHMNTEAFFGQGTRLTVV.

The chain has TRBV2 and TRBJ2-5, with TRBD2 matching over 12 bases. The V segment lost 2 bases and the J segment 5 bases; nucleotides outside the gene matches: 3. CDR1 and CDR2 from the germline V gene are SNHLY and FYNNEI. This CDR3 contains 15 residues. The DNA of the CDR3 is TGTGCCAGCAGTGAACTAGCGGGGGGGATGGAGACCCAGTACTTC. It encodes CASSELAGGMETQYF.

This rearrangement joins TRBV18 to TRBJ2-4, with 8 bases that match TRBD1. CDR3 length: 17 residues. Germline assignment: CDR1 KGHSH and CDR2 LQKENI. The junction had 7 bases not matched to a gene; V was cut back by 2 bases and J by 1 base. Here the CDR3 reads CASSPGVDRVAKNIQYF. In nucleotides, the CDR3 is TGTGCCAGCTCACCAGGGGTGGACAGGGTTGCCAAAAACATTCAGTACTTC.

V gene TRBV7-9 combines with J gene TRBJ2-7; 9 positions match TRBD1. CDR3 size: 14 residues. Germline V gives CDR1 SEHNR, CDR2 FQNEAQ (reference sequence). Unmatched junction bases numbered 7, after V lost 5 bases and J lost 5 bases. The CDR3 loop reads CASSLGQGTHEQYV. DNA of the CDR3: TGTGCCAGCAGCCTAGGACAGGGGACCCACGAGCAGTACGTC.

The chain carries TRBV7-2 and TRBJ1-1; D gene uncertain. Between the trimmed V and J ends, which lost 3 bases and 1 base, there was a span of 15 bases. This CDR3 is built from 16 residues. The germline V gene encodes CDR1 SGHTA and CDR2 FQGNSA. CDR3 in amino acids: CASSFAFSGGNTEAFF. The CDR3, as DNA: TGTGCCAGCAGCTTCGCCTTCTCCGGCGGGAACACTGAAGCTTTCTTT.

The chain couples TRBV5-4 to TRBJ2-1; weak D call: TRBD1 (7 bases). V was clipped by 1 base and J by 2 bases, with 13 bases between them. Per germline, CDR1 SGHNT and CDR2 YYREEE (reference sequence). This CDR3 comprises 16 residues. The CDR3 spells CASSLQGGLPYNEQFF. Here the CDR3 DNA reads TGTGCCAGCAGCTTGCAGGGGGGCCTACCCTACAATGAGCAGTTCTTC.

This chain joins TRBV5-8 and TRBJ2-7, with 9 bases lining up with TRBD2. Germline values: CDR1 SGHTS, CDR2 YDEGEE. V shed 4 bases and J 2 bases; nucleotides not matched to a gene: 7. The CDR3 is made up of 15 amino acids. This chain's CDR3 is CASSRSGRWPYEQYV. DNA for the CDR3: TGTGCCAGCAGCCGGAGCGGGAGGTGGCCCTACGAGCAGTACGTC.

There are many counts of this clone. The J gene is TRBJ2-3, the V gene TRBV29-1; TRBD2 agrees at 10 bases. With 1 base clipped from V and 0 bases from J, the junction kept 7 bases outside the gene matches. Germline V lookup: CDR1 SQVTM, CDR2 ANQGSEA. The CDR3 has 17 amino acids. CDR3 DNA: TGCAGCGTTGAAGCTAACCTAGCGGGGGTTAGCACAGATACGCAGTATTTT. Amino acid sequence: CSVEANLAGVSTDTQYF.

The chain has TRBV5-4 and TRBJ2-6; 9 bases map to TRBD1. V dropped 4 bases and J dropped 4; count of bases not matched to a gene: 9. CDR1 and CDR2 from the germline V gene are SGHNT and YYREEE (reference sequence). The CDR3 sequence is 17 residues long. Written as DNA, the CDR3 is TGTGCCAGCAGCAGCCGGGACAGGGTTTTGGGGGCCAACGTCCTGACTTTC. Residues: CASSSRDRVLGANVLTF.

DNA of the CDR3: TGTGCCAGCAGCCTCGCTGGACAGCAGACTTATGGCTACACCTTC. This sequence encodes CASSLAGQQTYGYTF. This chain uses TRBV5-6 with TRBJ1-2, with D possibly TRBD1 on 6 matching bases. The germline gives CDR1 SGHDT, CDR2 YYEEEE. Trimming pared 4 bases from V and 5 bases from J, leaving 18 bases between. The CDR3 covers 15 residues.

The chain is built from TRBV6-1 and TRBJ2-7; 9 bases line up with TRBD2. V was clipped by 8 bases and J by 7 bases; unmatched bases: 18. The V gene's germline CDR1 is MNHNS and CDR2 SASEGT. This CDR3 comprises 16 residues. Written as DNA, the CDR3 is TGTGCCAGCGGGGAAGGGAGGGCTAGCGGGATCGGGGAGCAGTACGTC. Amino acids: CASGEGRASGIGEQYV.

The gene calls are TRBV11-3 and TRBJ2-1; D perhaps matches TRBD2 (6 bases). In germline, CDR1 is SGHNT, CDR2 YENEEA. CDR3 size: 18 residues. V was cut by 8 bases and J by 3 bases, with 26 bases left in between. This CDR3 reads CASGPGLVNPTYYNEQFF. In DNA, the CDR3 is TGTGCCAGCGGACCGGGACTCGTAAACCCAACCTACTACAATGAGCAGTTCTTC.

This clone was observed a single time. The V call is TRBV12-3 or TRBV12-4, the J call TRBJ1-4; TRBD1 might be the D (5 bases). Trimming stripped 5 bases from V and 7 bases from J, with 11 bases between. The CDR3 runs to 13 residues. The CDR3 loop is CASSAGPGEKLFF. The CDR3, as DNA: TGTGCCAGCAGTGCGGGGCCAGGTGAAAAACTGTTTTTT.

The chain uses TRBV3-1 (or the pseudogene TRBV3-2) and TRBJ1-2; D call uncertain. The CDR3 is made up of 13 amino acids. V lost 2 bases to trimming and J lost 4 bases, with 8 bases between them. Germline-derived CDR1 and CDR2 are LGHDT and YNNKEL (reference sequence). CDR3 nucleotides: TGTGCCAGCAGCCAAAGTGGCAGCTATGGCTACACCTTC. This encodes CASSQSGSYGYTF.

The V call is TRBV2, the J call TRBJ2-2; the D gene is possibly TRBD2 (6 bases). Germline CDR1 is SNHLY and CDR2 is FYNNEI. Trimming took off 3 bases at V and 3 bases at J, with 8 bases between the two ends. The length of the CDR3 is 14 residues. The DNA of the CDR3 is TGTGCCAGCAGTGAGGGACTCTACACCGGGGAGCTGTTTTTT. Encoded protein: CASSEGLYTGELFF.

This CDR3 is CATSDPGLAEETQYF. For the CDR3, the DNA is TGTGCCACCAGTGACCCGGGACTAGCGGAAGAGACCCAGTACTTC. V gene TRBV24-1 combines with J gene TRBJ2-5, with TRBD2 matching 11 bases. With 4 bases clipped from V and 3 bases from J, the junction kept 3 bases outside the gene matches. The CDR3 covers 15 residues. CDR1 and CDR2 from the germline V gene are KGHDR and SFDVKD.